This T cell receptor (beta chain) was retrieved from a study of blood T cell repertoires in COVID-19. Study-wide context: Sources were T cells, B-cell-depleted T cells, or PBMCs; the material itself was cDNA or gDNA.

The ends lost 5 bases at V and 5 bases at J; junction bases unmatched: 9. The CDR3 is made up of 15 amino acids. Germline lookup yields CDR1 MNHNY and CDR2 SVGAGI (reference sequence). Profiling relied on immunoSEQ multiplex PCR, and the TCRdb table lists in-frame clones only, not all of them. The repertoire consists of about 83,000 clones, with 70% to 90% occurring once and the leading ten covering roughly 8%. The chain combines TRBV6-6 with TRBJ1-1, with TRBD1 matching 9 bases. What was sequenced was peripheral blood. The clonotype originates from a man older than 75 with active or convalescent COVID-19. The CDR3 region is CASSPPGQGLTEAFF. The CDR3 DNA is TGTGCCAGCAGTCCCCCGGGACAGGGATTAACTGAAGCTTTCTTT.